This passage covers 13 T cell receptor beta chains from one sample sequenced in a study of blood T cell repertoires in COVID-19. Sequenced by immunoSEQ multiplex PCR; TCRdb stores in-frame clones only, minus some. The sample records some 80,000 clones, around 86% being singletons. The specimen was peripheral blood. Every receptor here comes from a man aged 50-59 years with active or convalescent COVID-19.

This chain connects TRBV7-2 to TRBJ2-1, with D unresolved. Germline loops: CDR1 SGHTA, CDR2 FQGNSA. This CDR3 has 11 amino acids. Trimming stripped 2 bases from V and 6 bases from J, with 2 bases between. This CDR3 reads CASSLRNEQFF. The CDR3 DNA sequence: TGTGCCAGCAGCTTACGCAATGAGCAGTTCTTC.

The rearrangement uses TRBV7-9 and TRBJ2-3; D not resolved. The V and J ends lost 8 bases and 1 base respectively, with 10 bases between them. Germline assignment: CDR1 SEHNR and CDR2 FQNEAQ (reference sequence). This CDR3 region has 13 residues. This chain's CDR3 is CASGSTRTDTQYF. The CDR3 DNA follows: TGTGCCAGCGGTAGCACTCGCACAGATACGCAGTATTTT.

The chain employs TRBV7-9 and TRBJ1-2, with 8 bases identical to TRBD1. The CDR3 runs 13 residues. The germline V gene encodes CDR1 SEHNR and CDR2 FQNEAQ (reference sequence). With V trimmed by 4 bases and J by 7 bases, 5 bases remained unmatched. The CDR3 sequence is CASSSQGAGGYTF. As DNA, the CDR3 is TGTGCCAGCAGCTCCCAGGGGGCGGGTGGCTACACCTTC.

This clone was counted a single time. The chain carries TRBV5-4 and TRBJ1-2, with D maybe TRBD1 (5 bases). The germline V gene encodes CDR1 SGHNT and CDR2 YYREEE (reference sequence). V lost 6 bases and J lost 8, with 17 bases in between. The CDR3 loop spans 13 amino acids. The DNA for the CDR3 is TGTGCCAGCACCACCCCGGGGGAGGGAGGCTACACCTTC. Its translation: CASTTPGEGGYTF.

V usage is TRBV10-3 and J usage is TRBJ1-2; unclear D gene. V was clipped by 3 bases and J by 4 bases, with 3 bases between them. Germline lookup yields CDR1 ENHRY and CDR2 SYGVKD. This CDR3 spans 11 amino acids. CDR3 in amino acids: CAISDIYGYTF. As DNA, the CDR3 is TGTGCCATCAGTGATATCTATGGCTACACCTTC.

The chain joins TRBV11-3 to TRBJ1-5; TRBD1 might be the D (5 bases). Trimming cost V 6 bases and J 5 bases, with 17 bases left between them. The CDR3 is 15 amino acids. The germline CDR1 and CDR2 sequences are SGHNT and YENEEA. The CDR3 spells CASSSDPGGDQPQHF. CDR3 coding DNA: TGTGCCAGCAGTTCCGACCCGGGGGGGGATCAGCCCCAGCATTTT.

This chain joins TRBV19 and TRBJ1-5; no reliable D call. This CDR3 is built from 14 residues. Germline-derived CDR1 and CDR2 are LNHDA and SQIVND (reference sequence). V gave up 9 bases and J gave up 3 bases, with 15 bases separating them. CDR3 protein: CASRSQEFNQPQHF. The CDR3 DNA sequence: TGTGCCAGCAGGTCCCAAGAATTCAATCAGCCCCAGCATTTT. Based on the CDR3 plus reference TRBV19 and TRBJ1-5, the full variable domain is DGGITQSPKYLFRKEGQNVTLSCEQNLNHDAMYWYRQDPGQGLRLIYYSQIVNDFQKGDIAEGYSVSREKKESFPLTVTSAQKNPTAFYLCASRSQEFNQPQHFGDGTRLSIL.

The V call is TRBV5-1, the J call TRBJ2-2, with D possibly matching TRBD2 (5 bases). The CDR3 is 15 residues long. CDR1 is SGHRS, CDR2 YFSETQ, per germline. V lost 0 bases to trimming and J lost 0 bases, with 6 bases between them. The chain's CDR3 is CASSLVTTNTGELFF. CDR3 in DNA: TGCGCCAGCAGCTTGGTGACTACGAACACCGGGGAGCTGTTTTTT.

The chain uses TRBV7-2 and TRBJ1-5; D gene uncertain. CDR1 SGHTA and CDR2 FQGNSA come from the germline V gene. Trimming removed 3 bases from V and 9 bases from J, with 15 bases in between. The CDR3 covers 14 residues. The DNA for the CDR3 is TGTGCCAGCAGCTTCCGCGACATTGGGAGGCCCCAGCATTTT. Amino acid sequence: CASSFRDIGRPQHF. Full variable domain (rest looked up from reference TRBV7-2 and TRBJ1-5): GAGVSQSPSNKVTEKGKDVELRCDPISGHTALYWYRQSLGQGLEFLIYFQGNSAPDKSGLPSDRFSAERTGGSVSTLTIQRTQQEDSAVYLCASSFRDIGRPQHFGDGTRLSIL.

The genes are TRBV3-1 (or the pseudogene TRBV3-2) and TRBJ2-1; 8 positions match TRBD2. Germline lookup yields CDR1 LGHDT and CDR2 YNNKEL (reference sequence). This CDR3 region has 14 residues. The ends lost 2 bases at V and 9 bases at J; junction bases unmatched: 6. The CDR3 sequence is CASSQTGTRFEQFF. CDR3 DNA: TGTGCCAGCAGCCAAACGGGGACTAGGTTTGAGCAGTTCTTC.

This chain links TRBV4-1 with TRBJ2-6; D gene unclear. CDR1 is MGHRA and CDR2 is YSYEKL in the germline V gene. This CDR3 is 15 amino acids long. V gave up 0 bases and J gave up 4 bases, with 7 bases separating them. DNA of the CDR3: TGCGCCAGCAGCCAAGATCATTCCGGGGCCAACGTCCTGACTTTC. This translates into CASSQDHSGANVLTF.

This clone turned up a few times. The rearrangement joins TRBV6-5 to TRBJ1-4, with D maybe TRBD1 (5 bases). The V end lost 6 bases, the J end lost 0 bases, and 11 bases lay between the germline ends. Germline-derived CDR1 and CDR2 are MNHEY and SVGAGI. The CDR3 is made up of 15 amino acids. The CDR3, as DNA: TGTGCCAGCAGACTAACAGGCTCAACTAATGAAAAACTGTTTTTT. It translates to CASRLTGSTNEKLFF.

The CDR3 coding sequence is TGTGCCAGCAGCGTAGCTCCTAGCAACACTGAAGCTTTCTTT. This gives the protein CASSVAPSNTEAFF. The rearrangement links TRBV9 to TRBJ1-1; D gene unclear. The CDR3 runs to 14 residues. Germline CDR1 and CDR2: SGDLS and YYNGEE. Trimming took off 0 bases at V and 2 bases at J, with 8 bases between the two ends. The variable domain in full, completed from reference TRBV9 and TRBJ1-1, reads DSGVTQTPKHLITATGQRVTLRCSPRSGDLSVYWYQQSLDQGLQFLIQYYNGEERAKGNILERFSAQQFPDLHSELNLSSLELGDSALYFCASSVAPSNTEAFFGQGTRLTVV.